Described below is a single TCR beta chain sequence and its context. Its antigen specificity is not known. No base quality values were provided; no much bigger clone lies one nucleotide off. Whole blood was collected in K2EDTA tubes by collaborating institutions according to the institutions' own protocols. For TCRbeta analysis, collaborator samples were shipped as frozen whole blood, as isolated PBMCs, or as DNA extracted from either sample type. Inclusive of the bounding cysteine and phenylalanine, the CDR3 is 17 residues long. Solely the CDR3 DNA is kept, with 51 bases framed from the first base. The junction shows trimming of 7 bases on V and 6 bases on J, and the gene matches do not reach 13 bases of it. Looking up the germline V gene yields CDR1 SQVTM and CDR2 ANQGSEA. This entry belongs to a study of blood T cell repertoires in COVID-19 (dated by TCRdb to the early 2020s). Background for the entire study: Samples covering the acute and convalescent phases of COVID-19 were provided by collaborators in the United States, Italy and Spain. The material from the prospective study consisted of cDNA or gDNA derived from T cells, B-cell-depleted T cells, or PBMCs. Subjects who had been exposed to COVID-19, were actively infected with it, or had recovered from it provided the deeply sampled blood TCRbeta repertoires that made up the dataset. The repertoires were made available in a free public database intended to serve as a resource for research on the immune response to SARS-CoV-2. The samples were drawn from the first 160 participants of the ongoing ImmuneRACE study and from under 1,500 subjects provided by 6 global collaborators. Sample metadata almost always included a de-identified subject ID, COVID-19 status, age in years and sex. Where available, HLA class I and class II types were obtained from metadata supplied by the sample provider rather than from assay-based typing.

Findings and caveats that apply to the study as a whole: Clinical and demographic metadata were provided uncurated, with the amount varying by source and participant.

The immunoSEQ Assay, a bias-controlled multiplex PCR, was used to amplify TCRbeta CDR3 regions from genomic DNA. As for how the authors treated the data: Within the assay, amplification of reference gene primers was used to estimate how many nucleated cells each sample contained. To quantify the absolute abundance of each unique TCRbeta CDR3 rearrangement, sequence reads were collapsed and filtered. For each sample, productive Simpson clonality was calculated as the square root of Simpson's diversity index over productive rearrangements. TCRdb stores this immuneACCESS table with in-frame sequences only. Part of the clones is absent; in the studies checked, under half of the shortfall reflects unresolved V genes, and no reason is known for the rest. That table gives V, J and clone size, and the DNA gave D and trimming. The sample data list 65,000 or so clones, and approximately 86% of these were observed just once. The top ten clones comprise around 10% of the sample.

The source material was peripheral blood. The V and J genes are TRBV29-1 and TRBJ2-3; 16 central nucleotides agree with TRBD2. The clonotype originates from a human donor with acute or convalescent COVID-19. The donor label of this sample is uncertain. The nucleotide sequence reads TGCAGCGCCTCGGCGGGACTAGCGGGGGGGAGCCGGGATACGCAGTATTTT. Its protein is CSASAGLAGGSRDTQYF.